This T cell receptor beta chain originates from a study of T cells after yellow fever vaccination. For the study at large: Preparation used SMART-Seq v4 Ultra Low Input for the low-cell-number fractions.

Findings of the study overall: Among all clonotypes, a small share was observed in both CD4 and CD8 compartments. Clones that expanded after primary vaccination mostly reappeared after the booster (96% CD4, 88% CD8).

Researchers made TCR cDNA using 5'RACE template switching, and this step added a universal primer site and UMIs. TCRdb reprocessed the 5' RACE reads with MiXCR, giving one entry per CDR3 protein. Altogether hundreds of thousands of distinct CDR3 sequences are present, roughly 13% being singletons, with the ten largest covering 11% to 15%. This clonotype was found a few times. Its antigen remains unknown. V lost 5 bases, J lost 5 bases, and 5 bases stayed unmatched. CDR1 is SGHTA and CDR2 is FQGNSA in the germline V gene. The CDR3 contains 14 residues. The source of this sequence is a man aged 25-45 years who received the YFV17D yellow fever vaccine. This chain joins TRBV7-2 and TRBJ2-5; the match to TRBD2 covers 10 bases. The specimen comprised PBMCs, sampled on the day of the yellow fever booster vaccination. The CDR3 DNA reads TGTGCCAGCAGCATCCCTAGCGGGAGTGAGACCCAGTACTTC. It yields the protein CASSIPSGSETQYF.